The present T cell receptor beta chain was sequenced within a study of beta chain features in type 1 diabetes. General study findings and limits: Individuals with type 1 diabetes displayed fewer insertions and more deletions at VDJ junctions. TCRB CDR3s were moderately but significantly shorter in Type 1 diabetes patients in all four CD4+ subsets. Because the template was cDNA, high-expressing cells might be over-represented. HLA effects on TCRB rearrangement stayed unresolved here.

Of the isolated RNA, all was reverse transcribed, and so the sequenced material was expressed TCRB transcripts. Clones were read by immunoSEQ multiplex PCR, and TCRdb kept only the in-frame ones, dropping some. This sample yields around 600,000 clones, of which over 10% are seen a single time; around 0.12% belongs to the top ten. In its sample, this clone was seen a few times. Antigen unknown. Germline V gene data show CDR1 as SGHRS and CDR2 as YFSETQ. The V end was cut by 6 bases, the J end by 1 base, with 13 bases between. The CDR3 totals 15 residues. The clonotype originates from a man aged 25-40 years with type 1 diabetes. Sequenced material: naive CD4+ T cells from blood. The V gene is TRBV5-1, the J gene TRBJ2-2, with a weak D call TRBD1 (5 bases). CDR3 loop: CASTLGRVNTGELFF. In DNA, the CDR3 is TGCGCCAGCACCCTGGGCAGGGTGAACACCGGGGAGCTGTTTTTT.